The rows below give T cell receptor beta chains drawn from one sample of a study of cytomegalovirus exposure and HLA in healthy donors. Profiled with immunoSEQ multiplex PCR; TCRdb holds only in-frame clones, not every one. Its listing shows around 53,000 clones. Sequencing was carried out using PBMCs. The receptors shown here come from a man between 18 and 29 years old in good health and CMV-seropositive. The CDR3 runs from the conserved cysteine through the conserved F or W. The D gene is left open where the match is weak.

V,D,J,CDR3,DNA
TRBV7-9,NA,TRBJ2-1,CASSLAAGGNEQFF,TGTGCCAGCAGCTTGGCGGCCGGAGGCAATGAGCAGTTCTTC
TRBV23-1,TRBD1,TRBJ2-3,CASRATGGTDTQYF,TGCGCCAGCAGAGCGACAGGGGGCACAGATACGCAGTATTTT
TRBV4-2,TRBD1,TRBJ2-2,CASSRPDRDTGELFF,TGTGCCAGCAGCCGACCAGACAGGGACACCGGGGAGCTGTTTTTT
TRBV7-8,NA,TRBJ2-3,CASSPHKPGDTQYF,TGTGCCAGCAGCCCCCATAAACCGGGAGATACGCAGTATTTT
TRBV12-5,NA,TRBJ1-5,CASGLSRSSQHF,TGTGCTAGTGGTTTGTCCAGAAGTTCCCAGCATTTT
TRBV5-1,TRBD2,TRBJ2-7,CASCPAGAYEQYF,TGCGCCAGCTGCCCAGCGGGGGCATACGAGCAGTACTTC
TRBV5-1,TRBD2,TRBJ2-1,CASSFWASGSLGEQFF,TGCGCCAGCAGCTTTTGGGCTAGCGGGAGTTTGGGTGAGCAGTTCTTC
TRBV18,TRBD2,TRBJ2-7,CASSPPLATTYEQYF,TGTGCCAGCTCACCACCACTAGCGACTACCTACGAGCAGTACTTC
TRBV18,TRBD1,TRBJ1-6,CASSLQGQGDSPLHF,TGTGCCAGCTCGCTCCAGGGACAGGGCGATTCACCCCTCCACTTT
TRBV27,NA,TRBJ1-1,CASSPFRGLTEAFF,TGTGCCAGCAGTCCCTTTCGGGGTCTCACTGAAGCTTTCTTT
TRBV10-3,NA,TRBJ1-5,CAISETLSPGDTQHF,TGTGCCATCAGTGAGACCCTTTCTCCCGGGGATACCCAGCATTTT
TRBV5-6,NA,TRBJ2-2,CASSFADGELFF,TGTGCCAGCAGCTTCGCGGACGGGGAGCTGTTTTTT
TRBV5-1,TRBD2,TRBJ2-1,CASSFESGRASNEQFF,TGCGCCAGCAGCTTCGAAAGCGGGAGGGCCTCCAATGAGCAGTTCTTC
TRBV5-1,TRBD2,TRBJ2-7,CVSSLGNSGRVNEQYF,TGCGTCAGCAGCCTGGGGAATAGCGGGAGAGTTAACGAGCAGTACTTC
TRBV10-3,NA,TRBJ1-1,CASQTLNTEAFF,TGTGCCTCGCAGACACTGAACACTGAAGCTTTCTTT
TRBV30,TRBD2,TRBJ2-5,CAWSVRGLAGGSETQYF,TGTGCCTGGAGTGTAAGAGGACTAGCGGGAGGTAGCGAGACCCAGTACTTC
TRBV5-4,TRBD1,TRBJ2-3,CASSWGDRAGDTQYF,TGTGCCAGCAGCTGGGGGGACAGGGCGGGAGATACGCAGTATTTT
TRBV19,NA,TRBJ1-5,CASSRPDNRHQPQHF,TGTGCCAGTAGTCGCCCGGACAACCGCCATCAGCCCCAGCATTTT
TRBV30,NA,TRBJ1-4,CAWSGQAPNEKLFF,TGTGCCTGGAGTGGACAGGCGCCGAACGAAAAACTGTTTTTT
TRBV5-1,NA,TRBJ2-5,CASSPFGGLETQYF,TGCGCCAGCAGCCCCTTCGGGGGGCTGGAGACCCAGTACTTC
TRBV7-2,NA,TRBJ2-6,CASSLSHSGANVLTF,TGTGCCAGCAGCTTATCCCACTCTGGGGCCAACGTCCTGACTTTC
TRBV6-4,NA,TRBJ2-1,CASSEASVNNEQFF,TGTGCCAGCAGTGAGGCTAGCGTAAACAATGAGCAGTTCTTC
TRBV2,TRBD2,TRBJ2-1,CASRTKRTSGNNEQFF,TGTGCCAGCAGAACAAAGAGGACTAGCGGGAACAATGAGCAGTTCTTC
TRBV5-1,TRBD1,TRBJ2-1,CASSLGQGVGEQFF,TGCGCCAGCAGCTTGGGACAGGGGGTGGGTGAGCAGTTCTTC
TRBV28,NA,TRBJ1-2,CASSPAGRADGGYTF,TGTGCCAGCAGTCCCGCGGGACGTGCGGATGGTGGCTACACCTTC
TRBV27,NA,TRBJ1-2,CASSYVVGYTF,TGTGCCAGCAGTTATGTAGTTGGCTACACCTTC
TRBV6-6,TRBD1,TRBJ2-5,CASIPDRGARSQYF,TGTGCCAGCATCCCGGACAGGGGTGCGAGGTCCCAGTACTTC
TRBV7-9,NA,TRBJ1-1,CASSRGPPGGTEAFF,TGTGCCAGCAGCCGGGGCCCTCCGGGAGGGACTGAAGCTTTCTTT
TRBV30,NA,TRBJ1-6,CAWSVGSSYNSPLHF,TGTGCCTGGAGTGTGGGGAGCTCCTATAATTCACCCCTCCACTTT
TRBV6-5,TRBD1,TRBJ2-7,CASSPDRGRHEQYF,TGTGCCAGCAGTCCGGACAGGGGGAGACACGAGCAGTACTTC
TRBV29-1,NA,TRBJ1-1,CSVERGGNTEAFF,TGCAGCGTTGAACGGGGAGGGAACACTGAAGCTTTCTTT
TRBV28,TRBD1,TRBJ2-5,CASSQGAQKTQYF,TGTGCCAGCAGTCAGGGGGCGCAGAAGACCCAGTACTTC
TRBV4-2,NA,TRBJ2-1,CASSPRGGKSSYNEQFF,TGTGCCAGCAGCCCCCGGGGCGGGAAAAGCTCCTACAATGAGCAGTTCTTC
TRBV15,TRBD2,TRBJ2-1,CATSGGGLAGYYNEQFF,TGTGCCACCAGCGGGGGGGGGCTAGCGGGCTACTACAATGAGCAGTTCTTC
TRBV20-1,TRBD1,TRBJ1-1,CSAWDSTEAFF,TGCAGTGCCTGGGACAGTACTGAAGCTTTCTTT
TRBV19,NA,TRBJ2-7,CASSIVLAVPEQYF,TGTGCCAGTAGTATCGTGCTAGCCGTGCCCGAGCAGTACTTC
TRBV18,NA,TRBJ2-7,CASSRSSLAYEQYF,TGTGCCAGCTCAAGATCTAGCTTAGCCTACGAGCAGTACTTC
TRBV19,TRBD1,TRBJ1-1,CASTRQGRDTEAFF,TGTGCCAGCACGCGACAGGGAAGGGACACTGAAGCTTTCTTT
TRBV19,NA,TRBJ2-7,CASSWFSGVSYEQYF,TGTGCCAGTAGTTGGTTCTCCGGGGTCTCCTACGAGCAGTACTTC
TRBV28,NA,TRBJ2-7,CASSLILGGLSSYEQYF,TGTGCCAGCAGTTTGATCTTAGGCGGCCTGAGCTCCTACGAGCAGTACTTC
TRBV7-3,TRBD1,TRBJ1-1,CASSPTGGGWPFF,TGTGCCAGCAGTCCTACAGGGGGCGGTTGGCCTTTCTTT
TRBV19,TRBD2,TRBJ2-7,CATQRAGGSYEQYF,TGTGCCACCCAGAGGGCGGGAGGTTCCTACGAGCAGTACTTC
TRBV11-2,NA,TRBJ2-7,CASSLETGGYEQYF,TGTGCCAGCAGCTTAGAGACAGGCGGCTACGAGCAGTACTTC
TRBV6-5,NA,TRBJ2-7,CASSYHGGTPYEQYF,TGTGCCAGCAGTTACCATGGCGGGACTCCCTACGAGCAGTACTTC
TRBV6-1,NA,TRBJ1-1,CASSESTGTQAFF,TGTGCCAGCAGTGAGTCAACAGGGACCCAAGCTTTCTTT
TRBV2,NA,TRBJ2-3,CASSPRARGSTDTQYF,TGTGCCAGCAGCCCAAGGGCGAGAGGGAGCACAGATACGCAGTATTTT
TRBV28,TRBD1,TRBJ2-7,CVTRTGGPYEQYF,TGTGTCACAAGGACAGGGGGCCCATACGAGCAGTACTTC
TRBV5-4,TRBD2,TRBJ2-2,CASSLAAQRGTGELFF,TGTGCCAGCAGCTTGGCCGCCCAGCGGGGCACCGGGGAGCTGTTTTTT
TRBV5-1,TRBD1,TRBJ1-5,CASSWTGSDQPQHF,TGCGCCAGCAGCTGGACAGGGAGCGATCAGCCCCAGCATTTT
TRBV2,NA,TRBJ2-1,CASSETRSSYNEQFF,TGTGCCAGCAGTGAGACTAGATCGTCCTACAATGAGCAGTTCTTC
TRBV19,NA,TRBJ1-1,CASTYIGAEAFF,TGTGCCAGTACCTACATCGGGGCTGAAGCTTTCTTT
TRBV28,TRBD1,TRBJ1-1,CASRSGQVGAFF,TGTGCCAGCAGGTCGGGACAGGTCGGAGCTTTCTTT
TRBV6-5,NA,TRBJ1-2,CASSYSRSRGIYGYTF,TGTGCCAGCAGTTACTCACGTAGCCGGGGTATCTATGGCTACACCTTC
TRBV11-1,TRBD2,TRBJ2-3,CASSLELAGSDTQYF,TGTGCCAGCAGCTTAGAACTAGCGGGGTCAGATACGCAGTATTTT